This T cell receptor beta chain was retrieved from a study of T cells in Graves' hyperthyroidism and ophthalmopathy. V dropped 5 bases and J dropped 0; count of bases not matched to a gene: 7. Germline V gene sequence: CDR1 LNHDA, CDR2 SQIVND (reference sequence). CDR3 size: 15 residues. Using RNA transcripts as the source, TCR beta CDR3 regions were amplified. During a first-round RT-PCR of the TCR CDR3, the HTBI primer set was used. TCRdb used MiXCR to reprocess the multiplex PCR reads, holding one entry per CDR3 protein. Of nearly 750,000 distinct CDR3 sequences in the sample, approximately 36% were seen once. Patients aged 18 to 65 with hyperthyroidism were newly diagnosed, with duration under 2 months. Orbital computed tomography, thyroid ultrasound, serum thyroxine and TRAb, and clinical symptoms together informed the diagnoses.

This chain links TRBV19 with TRBJ2-7; 7 bases match TRBD2. The receptor's source is a woman aged 40 to 50 with Graves' hyperthyroidism. Sequencing was carried out using blood. Here the CDR3 reads CASSPGTMDSYEQYF. The CDR3 DNA reads as TGTGCCAGTAGTCCGGGGACTATGGACTCCTACGAGCAGTACTTC.